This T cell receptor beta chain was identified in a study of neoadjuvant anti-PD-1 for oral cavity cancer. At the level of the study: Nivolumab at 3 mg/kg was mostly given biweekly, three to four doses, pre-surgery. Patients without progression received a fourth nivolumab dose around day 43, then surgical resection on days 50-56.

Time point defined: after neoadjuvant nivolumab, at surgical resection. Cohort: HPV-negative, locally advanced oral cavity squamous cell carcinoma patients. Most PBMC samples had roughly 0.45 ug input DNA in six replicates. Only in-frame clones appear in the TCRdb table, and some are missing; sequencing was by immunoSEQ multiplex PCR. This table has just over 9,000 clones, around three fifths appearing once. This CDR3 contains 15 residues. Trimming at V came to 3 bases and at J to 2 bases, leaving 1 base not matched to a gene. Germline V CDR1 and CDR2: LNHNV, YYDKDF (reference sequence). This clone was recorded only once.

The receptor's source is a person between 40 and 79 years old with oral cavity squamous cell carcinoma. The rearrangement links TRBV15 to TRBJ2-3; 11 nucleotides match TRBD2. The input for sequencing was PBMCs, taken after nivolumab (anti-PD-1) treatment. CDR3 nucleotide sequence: TGTGCCACCAGCAGGACTAGCGGGGACACAGATACGCAGTATTTT. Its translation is CATSRTSGDTDTQYF.